Following are 7 T cell receptor beta chains from one sample sequenced in a study of T cells after yellow fever vaccination. TCRdb re-called the 5' RACE reads with MiXCR, one entry per CDR3 protein. The repertoire holds more than 350,000 distinct CDR3 sequences, with under 14% as singletons. This sample comprised PBMCs, obtained on the day of the first yellow fever vaccination. These receptors were obtained from a man between 18 and 29 years old who received the YFV17D yellow fever vaccine.

This clonotype was observed a few times. V gene TRBV12-3 or TRBV12-4 combines with J gene TRBJ1-2; 10 bases fit TRBD1. The junction had 9 bases not matched to a gene; V was cut back by 6 bases and J by 8 bases. The CDR3 has 14 residues. CDR3 sequence reads: CASSTTGGLSGYTF. The CDR3 coding sequence is TGTGCCAGCAGCACGACAGGGGGCCTATCGGGCTACACCTTC.

This clonotype was detected a few times. The chain links TRBV9 to TRBJ2-3, with TRBD2 matching 10 bases. Germline CDR1 is SGDLS and CDR2 is YYNGEE. The CDR3 sequence is 16 residues long. The J segment lost 3 bases and the V segment lost 4 bases, leaving 8 bases of the junction unmatched. The CDR3 here is CASSSHPLAGTDTQYF. The CDR3 bases are TGTGCCAGCAGCTCCCACCCACTAGCGGGGACAGATACGCAGTATTTT.

This clonotype was counted only a few times. The chain couples TRBV5-8 to TRBJ1-4, with D maybe TRBD1 (6 bases). Germline V gives CDR1 SGHTS, CDR2 YDEGEE. Trimming took 4 bases from V and 8 from J, leaving 24 bases between them. The CDR3 is 17 residues long. The CDR3 DNA sequence: TGTGCCAGCAGCGGGATTGGGGGCCTGCAACTGAAAGAAAAACTGTTTTTT. This encodes CASSGIGGLQLKEKLFF.

V usage is TRBV5-1 and J usage is TRBJ2-2; TRBD2 agrees at 7 bases. Losses at the gene ends were 3 bases for V and 7 bases for J; bases not matched to a gene: 12. The V gene's germline CDR1 is SGHRS and CDR2 YFSETQ. CDR3 length equals 16 residues. The CDR3 DNA sequence: TGCGCCAGCAGCTCCACGGGGGGATTGGTTGGCGGGGAGCTGTTTTTT. It codes for CASSSTGGLVGGELFF.

The rearrangement joins TRBV7-9 to TRBJ2-7, with TRBD2 as a possible D gene (7 bases). Trimming removed 6 bases at V and 1 base at J, with 16 bases between. Per the germline V gene, CDR1 is SEHNR and CDR2 is FQNEAQ (reference sequence). The CDR3 contains 15 residues. The chain's CDR3 is CASSMGGATSYEQYV. DNA for the CDR3: TGTGCCAGCAGTATGGGGGGGGCAACGTCCTACGAGCAGTACGTC.

This clonotype was seen a handful of times. The chain carries TRBV4-3 and TRBJ1-6; no firm D call. The germline V gene has CDR1 LGHNA and CDR2 YSLEER. V was cut by 0 bases and J by 2 bases, with 11 bases left in between. There are 17 residues in the CDR3. CDR3: CASSQESVRTYNSPLHF. CDR3 DNA sequence: TGCGCCAGCAGCCAAGAATCGGTTCGGACCTATAATTCACCCCTCCACTTT.

There are many counts of this clonotype. The chain joins TRBV3-1 to TRBJ2-2; D remains ambiguous. Germline loops: CDR1 LGHDT, CDR2 YNNKEL (reference sequence). The CDR3 consists of 12 residues. V lost 2 bases and J lost 6, with 4 bases in between. CDR3 in amino acids: CASSQLAGELFF. The DNA of the CDR3 is TGTGCCAGCAGCCAATTGGCCGGGGAGCTGTTTTTT. Full variable domain (remainder filled in from reference TRBV3-1 and TRBJ2-2): DTAVSQTPKYLVTQMGNDKSIKCEQNLGHDTMYWYKQDSKKFLKIMFSYNNKELIINETVPNRFSPKSPDKAHLNLHINSLELGDSAVYFCASSQLAGELFFGEGSRLTVL.